This passage covers 11 T cell receptor beta chains from one sample sequenced in a study of CD8+ T cells in alopecia areata (dated by TCRdb to 2016 to 2019). Taken with the paper, the label for time point translates to: around 4 weeks on oral tofacitinib. In the paper's terms, the treatment or condition label means: oral pan-JAK inhibitor, 5-10 mg twice daily. The method was the immunoSEQ multiplex PCR assay. For TCR sequencing, RNA was extracted from every sample and reverse transcribed into cDNA to serve as template. What TCRdb holds here is the immuneACCESS table cut down to in-frame rearrangements. Part of the clones is not present; checked against another copy, under half of the missing clones reflect an unresolved V gene, and the others are unexplained. For this sample the table gives about 210,000 clones, of which under 70% were detected only once. Of the sample, about 4% falls within the top ten clones.

Sequenced material: CD4+ T cells sorted from blood, taken at week 4, from a patient treated with tofacitinib. All receptors come from a human donor with alopecia areata.

The V and J genes are TRBV29-1 and TRBJ1-1, with 7 bases identical to TRBD1. Losses at the gene ends were 6 bases for V and 3 bases for J; bases not matched to a gene: 7. The CDR3 contains 13 residues. Per the germline V gene, CDR1 is SQVTM and CDR2 is ANQGSEA. CDR3: CSVRQGADTEAFF. CDR3 coding DNA: TGCAGCGTCCGACAGGGAGCGGACACTGAAGCTTTCTTT.

This CDR3 reads CASGDRFYEQYF. The CDR3 nucleotides read TGTGCCAGCGGGGACCGGTTCTACGAGCAGTACTTC. The V and J genes are TRBV6-5 and TRBJ2-7; D is perhaps TRBD1 or TRBD2 (5 bases each). Trimming left V 8 bases short and J 3 bases short, with 11 bases between. This CDR3 is built from 12 residues. Germline CDR1 is MNHEY and CDR2 is SVGAGI.

The V call is TRBV4-1, the J call TRBJ2-1; D remains unclear. Germline V gene sequence: CDR1 MGHRA, CDR2 YSYEKL. Between the trimmed V and J ends, which lost 1 base and 7 bases, there was a span of 11 bases. The CDR3 covers 14 residues. CDR3 coding DNA: TGCGCCAGCAGCCAAGGCCCGGAAGGGAATGAGCAGTTCTTC. It yields the protein CASSQGPEGNEQFF.

The table lists this clone with a count of one. The rearrangement joins TRBV7-9 to TRBJ1-1, with D hard to call. CDR3 length equals 12 residues. The V gene lost 4 bases and the J gene lost 3 bases, with 6 bases spanning the gap. CDR1 and CDR2 (germline): SEHNR, FQNEAQ (reference sequence). The CDR3 nucleotides read TGTGCCAGCAGCTCGTCATACACTGAAGCTTTCTTT. Its protein is CASSSSYTEAFF.

J is TRBJ1-2 and V is TRBV30; D unclear. Germline assignment: CDR1 GTSNPN and CDR2 SVGIG (reference sequence). Trimming shortened V by 0 bases and J by 7 bases, and 9 bases separated the two germline ends. CDR3 length equals 12 residues. The CDR3 loop is CAWSVLPAGYTF. DNA of the CDR3: TGTGCCTGGAGTGTACTCCCTGCTGGCTACACCTTC.

The CDR3 spells CASSLDNGARYF. The CDR3 bases are TGTGCCAGCAGCTTAGACAATGGGGCTCGATACTTC. V usage is TRBV7-2 and J usage is TRBJ2-7; D may be TRBD1 (5 bases). This CDR3 comprises 12 residues. Trimming pared 1 base from V and 13 bases from J, leaving 14 bases between. The germline V gene encodes CDR1 SGHTA and CDR2 FQGNSA. The complete variable domain, with remaining parts taken from reference TRBV7-2 and TRBJ2-7, reads GAGVSQSPSNKVTEKGKDVELRCDPISGHTALYWYRQSLGQGLEFLIYFQGNSAPDKSGLPSDRFSAERTGGSVSTLTIQRTQQEDSAVYLCASSLDNGARYFGPGTRLTVT.

This clone has only a few counts. This chain joins TRBV7-2 and TRBJ1-3; D is ambiguous. The CDR3 runs 12 residues. V lost 5 bases and J 0 bases, leaving 2 bases between the germline ends. Germline assignment: CDR1 SGHTA and CDR2 FQGNSA. The CDR3 DNA is TGTGCCAGCAGCGCCTCTGGAAACACCATATATTTT. Translation: CASSASGNTIYF.

This clone was detected once. The chain links TRBV4-2 to TRBJ1-3; TRBD1 matches at 7 bases. Germline V CDR1 and CDR2: LGHNA, YNFKEQ. The CDR3 has 13 residues. J gave up 8 bases and V 6 bases, and 7 bases lay outside the gene matches. CDR3 amino acids: CASRRQGEDTIYF. The CDR3 DNA sequence: TGTGCCAGCAGACGACAGGGCGAGGACACCATATATTTT.

This chain joins TRBV7-9 and TRBJ2-4; 7 bases are shared with TRBD1. Germline trimming cut 1 base from V and 6 bases from J; bases unmatched to any gene: 6. The germline CDR1 and CDR2 sequences are SEHNR and FQNEAQ (reference sequence). CDR3 length equals 15 residues. The CDR3: CASSLGVGTANIQYF. CDR3 coding DNA: TGTGCCAGCAGCTTAGGGGTGGGGACAGCAAACATTCAGTACTTC.

This clone was counted between two and nine times. The rearrangement joins TRBV29-1 to TRBJ1-2; 9 positions agree with TRBD1. This CDR3 has 13 amino acids. The V and J ends lost 8 bases and 10 bases, in that order; junction bases with no gene match: 14. Per germline, CDR1 SQVTM and CDR2 ANQGSEA. The CDR3 loop reads CSLNRGLSGDYTF. CDR3 coding DNA: TGCAGCCTAAACAGGGGGCTTTCCGGAGACTACACCTTC.

CDR3 coding DNA: TGTGCCTGGAGTCTCGGGAGCTCCTACGAGCAGTACTTC. Translating it yields CAWSLGSSYEQYF. The chain is built from TRBV30 and TRBJ2-7, with a weak D call TRBD2 (6 bases). The germline V and J ends were trimmed by 2 bases and 0 bases, with 8 bases remaining between them. Germline CDR1 GTSNPN, CDR2 SVGIG (reference sequence). The CDR3 spans 13 residues.